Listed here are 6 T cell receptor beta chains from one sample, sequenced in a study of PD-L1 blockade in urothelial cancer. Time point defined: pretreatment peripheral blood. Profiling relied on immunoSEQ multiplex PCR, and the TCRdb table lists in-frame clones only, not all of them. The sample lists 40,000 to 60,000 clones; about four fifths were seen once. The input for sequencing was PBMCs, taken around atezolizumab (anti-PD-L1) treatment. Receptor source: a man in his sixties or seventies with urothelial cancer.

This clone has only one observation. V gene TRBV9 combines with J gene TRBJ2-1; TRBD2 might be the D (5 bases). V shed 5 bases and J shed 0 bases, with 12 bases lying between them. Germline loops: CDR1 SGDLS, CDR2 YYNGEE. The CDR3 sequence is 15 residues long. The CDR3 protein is CASSKTGVSYNEQFF. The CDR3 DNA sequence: TGTGCCAGCAGTAAAACCGGGGTCTCCTACAATGAGCAGTTCTTC.

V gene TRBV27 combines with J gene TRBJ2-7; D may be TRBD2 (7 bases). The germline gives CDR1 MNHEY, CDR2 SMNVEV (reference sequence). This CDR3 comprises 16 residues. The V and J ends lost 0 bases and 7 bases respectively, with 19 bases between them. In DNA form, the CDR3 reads TGTGCCAGCAGTTTATCCTTGGGGGGCCGAGCGGGGGAGCAGTACTTC. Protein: CASSLSLGGRAGEQYF.

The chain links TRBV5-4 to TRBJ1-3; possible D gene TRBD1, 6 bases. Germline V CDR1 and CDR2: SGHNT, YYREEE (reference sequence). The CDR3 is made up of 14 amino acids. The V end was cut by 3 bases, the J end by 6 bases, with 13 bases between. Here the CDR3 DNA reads TGTGCCAGCAGCTCCTCAGGGGCTGAAAACACCATATATTTT. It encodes CASSSSGAENTIYF.

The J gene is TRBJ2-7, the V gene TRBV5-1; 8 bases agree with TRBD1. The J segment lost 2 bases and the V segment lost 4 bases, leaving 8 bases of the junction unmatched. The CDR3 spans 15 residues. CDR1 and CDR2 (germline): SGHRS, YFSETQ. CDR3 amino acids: CASSSLGQAAYEQYF. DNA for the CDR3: TGCGCCAGCAGCAGCCTGGGACAGGCGGCCTACGAGCAGTACTTC. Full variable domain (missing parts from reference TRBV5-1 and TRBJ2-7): KAGVTQTPRYLIKTRGQQVTLSCSPISGHRSVSWYQQTPGQGLQFLFEYFSETQRNKGNFPGRFSGRQFSNSRSEMNVSTLELGDSALYLCASSSLGQAAYEQYFGPGTRLTVT.

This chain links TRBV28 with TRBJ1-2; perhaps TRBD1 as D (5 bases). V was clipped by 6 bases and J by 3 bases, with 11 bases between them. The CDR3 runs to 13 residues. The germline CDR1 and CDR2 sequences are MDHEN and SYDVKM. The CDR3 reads CASSPDRYYGYTF. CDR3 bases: TGTGCCAGCAGCCCTGACAGATACTATGGCTACACCTTC.

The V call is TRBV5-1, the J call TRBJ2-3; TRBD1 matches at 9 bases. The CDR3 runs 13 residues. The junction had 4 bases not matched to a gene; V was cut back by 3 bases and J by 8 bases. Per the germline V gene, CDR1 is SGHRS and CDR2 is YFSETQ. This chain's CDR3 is CASSYPTGGTQYF. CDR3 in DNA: TGCGCCAGCAGCTATCCGACAGGGGGTACGCAGTATTTT.